The 27 T cell receptor beta chains below come from one sample, sequenced in a study of shared clonotypes between healthy human individuals. Assay used: immunoSEQ multiplex PCR; TCRdb lists only in-frame clones, some missing. Of some 2.1 million clones listed, just under 95% were seen once; the top ten hold around 1.7%. Naivety among CD8 cells was defined by CD45RO negativity and positive CCR7 selection, thereby excluding terminally differentiated effector memory CD45RA+ cells. Sequencing was carried out using naive CD8+ T cells from PBMCs. The receptors stem from a man younger than 35 in good health. Some clones in this sample may be carry-over from other donors' samples.

This chain connects TRBV19 to TRBJ1-2; D is possibly TRBD1 (5 bases). Germline-derived CDR1 and CDR2 are LNHDA and SQIVND (reference sequence). V lost 6 bases and J 0 bases, leaving 14 bases between the germline ends. The CDR3 runs to 15 residues. DNA of the CDR3: TGTGCCAGTAGCACCGGGACCGAAGCTAACTATGGCTACACCTTC. Translated, it gives CASSTGTEANYGYTF.

The gene calls are TRBV13 and TRBJ2-2; the match to TRBD2 covers 11 bases. Looked up from germline, CDR1 is PRHDT and CDR2 is FYEKMQ (reference sequence). The junction had 24 bases not matched to a gene; V was cut back by 4 bases and J by 5 bases. CDR3 length equals 22 residues. The DNA for the CDR3 is TGTGCCAGCAGCTCCGGAGGAAACCGGGGGGCTAGCGGGAGGTTAGCTACCGGGGAGCTGTTTTTT. Translated, it gives CASSSGGNRGASGRLATGELFF.

This sequence joins TRBV19 and TRBJ2-2; TRBD2 matches at 7 bases. This CDR3 region has 17 residues. With V trimmed by 4 bases and J by 3 bases, 11 bases remained unmatched. CDR1 LNHDA and CDR2 SQIVND come from the germline V gene (reference sequence). CDR3 DNA: TGTGCCAGTAGTACTAATAGGGGACTACTCTACACCGGGGAGCTGTTTTTT. As protein: CASSTNRGLLYTGELFF.

The chain couples TRBV25-1 to TRBJ2-1; D may be TRBD2 (6 bases). Trimming took 8 bases from V and 2 from J, leaving 13 bases between them. The CDR3 has 14 amino acids. Germline assignment: CDR1 MGHDK and CDR2 SYGVNS. CDR3 in amino acids: CASELSGAYNEQFF. For the CDR3, the DNA is TGTGCCAGCGAGCTTAGCGGAGCCTACAATGAGCAGTTCTTC. The variable domain in full, with the rest retrieved from reference TRBV25-1 and TRBJ2-1, is EADIYQTPRYLVIGTGKKITLECSQTMGHDKMYWYQQDPGMELHLIHYSYGVNSTEKGDLSSESTVSRIRTEHFPLTLESARPSHTSQYLCASELSGAYNEQFFGPGTRLTVL.

The chain uses TRBV9 and TRBJ1-2, with 7 nucleotides matching TRBD1. CDR1 and CDR2 from the germline V gene are SGDLS and YYNGEE. CDR3 length equals 17 residues. The V and J ends lost 1 base and 5 bases, in that order; junction bases with no gene match: 14. CDR3 nucleotide sequence: TGTGCCAGCAGCGTATCCCGGGGAACAGGGGATAGGTATGGCTACACCTTC. Translated, it gives CASSVSRGTGDRYGYTF. The full variable domain, rest sourced from reference TRBV9 and TRBJ1-2, is DSGVTQTPKHLITATGQRVTLRCSPRSGDLSVYWYQQSLDQGLQFLIQYYNGEERAKGNILERFSAQQFPDLHSELNLSSLELGDSALYFCASSVSRGTGDRYGYTFGSGTRLTVV.

J is TRBJ2-7 and V is TRBV6-1; a possible D gene is TRBD1 (5 bases). From germline, CDR1 is MNHNS and CDR2 SASEGT. Trimming cost V 3 bases and J 4 bases, with 19 bases left between them. This CDR3 has 16 residues. In nucleotides, the CDR3 is TGTGCCAGCAGTGAGGACAACCGGGCCCTTGTGTACGAGCAGTACTTC. This encodes CASSEDNRALVYEQYF.

The CDR3 nucleotides are TGTGCCAGTAGTATGGGCCGGGCCCATTCCTACGAGCAGTACTTC. Amino acids: CASSMGRAHSYEQYF. V gene TRBV19 combines with J gene TRBJ2-7; D is undetermined. Per the germline V gene, CDR1 is LNHDA and CDR2 is SQIVND (reference sequence). The CDR3 length is 15 residues. V lost 3 bases, J lost 1 base, and 13 bases lay in between.

J is TRBJ2-1 and V is TRBV11-3; D is undetermined. V lost 5 bases, J lost 5 bases, and 10 bases lay in between. Germline CDR1 reads SGHNT; CDR2 reads YENEEA. The CDR3 is 13 amino acids. The CDR3 region is CASSSRTDNEQFF. Here the CDR3 DNA reads TGTGCCAGCAGCAGTAGGACCGACAATGAGCAGTTCTTC.

The chain couples TRBV15 to TRBJ2-1; D remains unclear. Germline CDR1 reads LNHNV; CDR2 reads YYDKDF (reference sequence). The CDR3 runs to 14 residues. V was shortened by 5 bases and J by 0 bases, with 8 bases between the two germline ends. DNA for the CDR3: TGTGCCACCAGCTCCTCTAGCTCCTACAATGAGCAGTTCTTC. Residues: CATSSSSSYNEQFF.

With regard to this clone: The sample contains more than one DNA sequence encoding this CDR3. The J gene is TRBJ2-7, the V gene TRBV29-1; 7 nucleotides line up with TRBD1. Germline lookup yields CDR1 SQVTM and CDR2 ANQGSEA. CDR3 length: 14 residues. V lost 0 bases and J lost 2; bases outside the gene matches: 4. CDR3 residues: CSVEEGDRAYEQYF. CDR3 in DNA: TGCAGCGTTGAAGAAGGGGACAGAGCCTACGAGCAGTACTTC.

The chain links TRBV28 to TRBJ1-2; D not certain. Germline CDR1 and CDR2: MDHEN and SYDVKM. The CDR3 length is 11 residues. Trimming took 5 bases from V and 5 from J, leaving 6 bases between them. CDR3 protein: CASSLTYGYTF. CDR3 sequence (DNA): TGTGCCAGCAGTCTAACATATGGCTACACCTTC.

The chain couples TRBV7-9 to TRBJ2-7, with D unclear. CDR3 size: 12 residues. Germline V gene lookup returns CDR1 SEHNR and CDR2 FQNEAQ (reference sequence). V lost 1 base and J 7 bases, leaving 8 bases between the germline ends. The DNA for the CDR3 is TGTGCCAGCAGCTTAGAGTCATGGGAGCAGTACTTC. Translating it yields CASSLESWEQYF.

The chain has TRBV10-2 and TRBJ1-5; D is undetermined. The germline gives CDR1 WSHSY, CDR2 SAAADI. Deletions cut 10 bases from V and 3 bases from J, with 7 bases between. CDR3 length equals 11 residues. CDR3 nucleotide sequence: TGCGCCACCGGGATCAATCAGCCCCAGCATTTT. Its translation is CATGINQPQHF.

About this clone: The same CDR3 arises from other DNA sequences in this sample as well. The J gene is TRBJ1-1, the V gene TRBV4-1, with a tentative D call TRBD1 (6 bases). V was shortened by 0 bases and J by 5 bases, with 13 bases between the two germline ends. The CDR3 contains 15 residues. Germline V lookup: CDR1 MGHRA, CDR2 YSYEKL. CDR3 sequence (DNA): TGCGCCAGCAGCCAAGAACCGGGGGCAGGTACTGAAGCTTTCTTT. It is translated as CASSQEPGAGTEAFF.

The chain has TRBV4-3 and TRBJ2-5; D gene unclear. Trimming removed 4 bases at V and 5 bases at J, with 11 bases between. This CDR3 comprises 13 residues. Germline CDR1 is LGHNA and CDR2 is YSLEER. The CDR3: CASSLTPWETQYF. The CDR3 DNA follows: TGCGCCAGCAGCCTGACACCTTGGGAGACCCAGTACTTC.

The V gene is TRBV7-6, the J gene TRBJ2-1; no clear D. Trimming cost V 1 base and J 0 bases, with 7 bases left between them. Germline V gives CDR1 SGHVS, CDR2 FNYEAQ. The CDR3 runs to 15 residues. CDR3 nucleotide sequence: TGTGCCAGCAGCTTAGATCAGAGCTCCTACAATGAGCAGTTCTTC. Translation: CASSLDQSSYNEQFF.

This clone was seen only once. The genes are TRBV7-9 and TRBJ2-1, with 8 bases identical to TRBD2. CDR1 is SEHNR and CDR2 is FQNEAQ in the germline V gene (reference sequence). V lost 4 bases to trimming and J lost 3 bases; unmatched junction nucleotides: 8. The CDR3 has 16 residues. DNA for the CDR3: TGTGCCAGCAGCTCCACCCTAGCGGGTCACTACAATGAGCAGTTCTTC. Amino acid sequence: CASSSTLAGHYNEQFF.

The chain is built from TRBV20-1 and TRBJ2-2, with D uncertain. The CDR3 contains 11 residues. V was shortened by 1 base and J by 6 bases, with 3 bases between the two germline ends. The V gene's germline CDR1 is DFQATT and CDR2 SNEGSKA (reference sequence). This CDR3 is CSARGSGELFF. DNA for the CDR3: TGCAGTGCTAGAGGGTCCGGGGAGCTGTTTTTT.

This chain links TRBV9 with TRBJ1-2, with D maybe TRBD1 (6 bases). The CDR3 spans 15 residues. The germline V gene has CDR1 SGDLS and CDR2 YYNGEE. V shed 1 base and J shed 2 bases, with 12 bases lying between them. CDR3 in DNA: TGTGCCAGCAGCGTAAGGTTTCAGGGGAACTATGGCTACACCTTC. It translates to CASSVRFQGNYGYTF.

The DNA of the CDR3 is TGTGCCACCTACTCGTTCCCTGATCGAAACACCATATATTTT. Its translation is CATYSFPDRNTIYF. The rearrangement uses TRBV5-4 and TRBJ1-3; no reliable D call. The CDR3 is 14 amino acids. Trimming cost V 9 bases and J 5 bases, with 18 bases left between them. Germline V lookup: CDR1 SGHNT, CDR2 YYREEE (reference sequence).

The gene calls are TRBV13 and TRBJ1-3, with D perhaps matching TRBD1 (6 bases). This CDR3 has 13 amino acids. Germline values: CDR1 PRHDT, CDR2 FYEKMQ (reference sequence). V was trimmed by 5 bases and J by 5 bases, leaving 10 bases between them. CDR3 DNA: TGTGCCAGCAGCCTTGGACAGAGAAACACCATATATTTT. This encodes CASSLGQRNTIYF.

This sequence joins TRBV6-5 and TRBJ2-3; 7 bases map to TRBD2. The CDR3 has 14 residues. From germline, CDR1 is MNHEY and CDR2 SVGAGI. J gave up 5 bases and V 2 bases, and 4 bases lay outside the gene matches. The CDR3 DNA sequence: TGTGCCAGCAGTTACGCCGGCGGGAGAGATACGCAGTATTTT. Protein sequence: CASSYAGGRDTQYF.

This sequence joins TRBV6-6 and TRBJ1-1, with a possible D match to TRBD1 (6 bases). V was trimmed by 6 bases and J by 5 bases, leaving 16 bases between them. CDR1 and CDR2 (germline): MNHNY, SVGAGI (reference sequence). CDR3 length: 14 amino acids. The CDR3 nucleotides are TGTGCCAGCAGCCTATATCAGGGGAGGACTGAAGCTTTCTTT. Amino acids: CASSLYQGRTEAFF.

In the case of this clone: Other DNA sequences in this specimen translate into the identical CDR3. The chain joins TRBV19 to TRBJ1-1; a possible D gene is TRBD1 (5 bases). The CDR3 runs to 13 residues. From germline, CDR1 is LNHDA and CDR2 SQIVND (reference sequence). V was cut by 0 bases and J by 5 bases, with 7 bases left in between. This CDR3 reads CASSIDRETEAFF. CDR3 DNA sequence: TGTGCCAGTAGTATAGACAGGGAGACTGAAGCTTTCTTT.

The rearrangement joins TRBV9 to TRBJ2-5, with no clear D. The V end lost 0 bases, the J end lost 6 bases, and 12 bases lay between the germline ends. Germline-derived CDR1 and CDR2 are SGDLS and YYNGEE. CDR3 length equals 14 residues. DNA of the CDR3: TGTGCCAGCAGCGTAGAGGGCCCTCTAAAGACCCAGTACTTC. This codes for CASSVEGPLKTQYF.

In DNA, the CDR3 is TGCAGCGTTGAAGATCCCTCGGGGGCAGGGGAAGGTACTGAAGCTTTCTTT. This sequence encodes CSVEDPSGAGEGTEAFF. The chain has TRBV29-1 and TRBJ1-1; perhaps TRBD1 as D (6 bases). Looked up from germline, CDR1 is SQVTM and CDR2 is ANQGSEA. The CDR3 runs to 17 residues. Trimming removed 0 bases from V and 5 bases from J, with 22 bases in between.

This chain uses TRBV6-4 with TRBJ2-1; weak D call: TRBD2 (6 bases). The CDR3 is made up of 15 amino acids. The V and J ends lost 10 bases and 5 bases respectively, with 21 bases between them. Per germline, CDR1 MRHNA and CDR2 SNTAGT. CDR3 protein: CATGDLALTNNEQFF. DNA for the CDR3: TGTGCCACCGGAGACCTAGCGCTAACAAACAATGAGCAGTTCTTC.